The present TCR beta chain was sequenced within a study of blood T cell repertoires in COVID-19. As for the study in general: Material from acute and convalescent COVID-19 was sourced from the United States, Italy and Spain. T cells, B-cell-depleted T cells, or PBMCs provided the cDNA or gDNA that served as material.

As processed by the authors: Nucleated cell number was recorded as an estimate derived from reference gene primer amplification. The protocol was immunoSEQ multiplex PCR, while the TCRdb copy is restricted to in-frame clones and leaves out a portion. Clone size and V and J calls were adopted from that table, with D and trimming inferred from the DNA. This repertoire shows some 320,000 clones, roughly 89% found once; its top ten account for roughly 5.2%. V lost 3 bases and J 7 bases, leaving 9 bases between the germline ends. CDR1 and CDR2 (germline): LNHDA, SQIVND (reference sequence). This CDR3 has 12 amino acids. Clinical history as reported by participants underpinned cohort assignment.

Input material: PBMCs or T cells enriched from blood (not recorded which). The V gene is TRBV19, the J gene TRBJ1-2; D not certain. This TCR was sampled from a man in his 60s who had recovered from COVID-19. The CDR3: CASSIGRSGYTF. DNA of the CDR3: TGTGCCAGTAGTATTGGCAGATCTGGCTACACCTTC. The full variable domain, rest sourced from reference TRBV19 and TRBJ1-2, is DGGITQSPKYLFRKEGQNVTLSCEQNLNHDAMYWYRQDPGQGLRLIYYSQIVNDFQKGDIAEGYSVSREKKESFPLTVTSAQKNPTAFYLCASSIGRSGYTFGSGTRLTVV.